Below, 19 T cell receptor beta chains from the same sample are listed, as sequenced in a study of cytomegalovirus exposure and HLA in healthy donors. PCR employed 60 Vbeta and 13 Jbeta primers. Method: immunoSEQ multiplex PCR; TCRdb's copy keeps in-frame clones and lacks some. Seen here are about 80,000 clones, under 70% observed once, and the top ten hold 6.9%. Input material: PBMCs. The receptors originated from a woman between 50 and 59 years old in good health and CMV-seropositive.

The chain uses TRBV19 and TRBJ1-5; TRBD1 aligns across 7 bases. Germline V lookup: CDR1 LNHDA, CDR2 SQIVND (reference sequence). V dropped 4 bases and J dropped 9; count of bases not matched to a gene: 6. This CDR3 spans 13 amino acids. The CDR3 reads CASSSAGGGPQHF. In nucleotides, the CDR3 is TGTGCCAGTAGTAGCGCAGGGGGAGGGCCCCAGCATTTT.

The rearrangement links TRBV2 to TRBJ1-5; D not certain. CDR3 length: 14 residues. V was clipped by 4 bases and J by 4 bases, with 11 bases between them. Per the germline V gene, CDR1 is SNHLY and CDR2 is FYNNEI. CDR3 in amino acids: CASSVEGSNQPQHF. The DNA for the CDR3 is TGTGCCAGCAGTGTGGAGGGAAGTAATCAGCCCCAGCATTTT. Combining the CDR3 with reference TRBV2 and TRBJ1-5 gives the whole variable domain EPEVTQTPSHQVTQMGQEVILRCVPISNHLYFYWYRQILGQKVEFLVSFYNNEISEKSEIFDDQFSVERPDGSNFTLKIRSTKLEDSAMYFCASSVEGSNQPQHFGDGTRLSIL.

The chain couples TRBV30 to TRBJ1-2; D unclear. V lost 3 bases and J 4 bases, leaving 9 bases between the germline ends. The germline CDR1 and CDR2 sequences are GTSNPN and SVGIG (reference sequence). CDR3 size: 12 residues. The CDR3 nucleotides read TGTGCCTGGAGACTCTCCACCTATGGCTACACCTTC. Protein: CAWRLSTYGYTF.

This chain joins TRBV10-2 and TRBJ1-1, with TRBD1 matching 7 bases. With V trimmed by 8 bases and J by 1 base, 1 base remained unmatched. The CDR3 is made up of 12 amino acids. Germline V CDR1 and CDR2: WSHSY, SAAADI. For the CDR3, the DNA is TGCGCCAGCTACAGGGGGAACACTGAAGCTTTCTTT. This gives the protein CASYRGNTEAFF.

The chain uses TRBV4-1 and TRBJ2-5; tentatively, D is TRBD1 (5 bases). The CDR3 is 17 amino acids. Germline CDR1 reads MGHRA; CDR2 reads YSYEKL. The V end was cut by 1 base, the J end by 5 bases, with 20 bases between. CDR3 coding DNA: TGCGCCAGCAGCCAAGCAATAATTCAGGGTAAGAAGGAGACCCAGTACTTC. Translating gives CASSQAIIQGKKETQYF.

This rearrangement joins TRBV6-6 to TRBJ2-3; weak D call: TRBD2 (6 bases). The CDR3 covers 15 residues. V was clipped by 5 bases and J by 6 bases, with 18 bases between them. CDR1 is MNHNY, CDR2 SVGAGI, per germline (reference sequence). The CDR3 nucleotides are TGTGCCAGCAGTCGGGACTCCTCCTACACGGATACGCAGTATTTT. Amino acids: CASSRDSSYTDTQYF.

This chain links TRBV4-2 with TRBJ1-2; possibly TRBD1 for D (5 bases). V was cut by 4 bases and J by 3 bases, with 12 bases left in between. The CDR3 consists of 14 residues. Germline V lookup: CDR1 LGHNA, CDR2 YNFKEQ. CDR3 sequence (DNA): TGTGCCAGCAGCCCGGAGGGGAAGTACTATGGCTACACCTTC. This translates into CASSPEGKYYGYTF.

The chain uses TRBV21-1 and TRBJ2-2; TRBD1, the table's D call, was not compared with the DNA. TRBV21-1 is described as a pseudogene. The CDR3 sequence is 17 residues long. The CDR3 sequence is CASSKGPTGPNTGELFF. The CDR3 DNA follows: TGTGCCAGCAGCAAAGGCCCCACAGGTCCGAACACCGGGGAGCTGTTTTTT.

This chain links TRBV19 with TRBJ1-1; a possible D gene is TRBD1 (6 bases). The CDR3 is made up of 15 amino acids. Trimming took 5 bases from V and 0 from J, leaving 13 bases between them. Germline assignment: CDR1 LNHDA and CDR2 SQIVND (reference sequence). The CDR3 DNA reads as TGTGCCAGTAGTCACCGACAGGCGCTGAACACTGAAGCTTTCTTT. As protein: CASSHRQALNTEAFF.

The chain couples TRBV9 to TRBJ1-1; possible D gene TRBD1, 5 bases. With 0 bases removed from V and 3 bases from J, the gap between germline ends came to 9 bases. The CDR3 contains 14 residues. The germline V gene has CDR1 SGDLS and CDR2 YYNGEE. In DNA, the CDR3 is TGTGCCAGCAGCGTAGGAGGAGGGGACACTGAAGCTTTCTTT. This sequence encodes CASSVGGGDTEAFF. The full variable domain, in which reference TRBV9 and TRBJ1-1 provide the parts outside the CDR3, is DSGVTQTPKHLITATGQRVTLRCSPRSGDLSVYWYQQSLDQGLQFLIQYYNGEERAKGNILERFSAQQFPDLHSELNLSSLELGDSALYFCASSVGGGDTEAFFGQGTRLTVV.

V usage is TRBV5-6 and J usage is TRBJ2-5; D is possibly TRBD1 (7 bases). The length of the CDR3 is 18 residues. Germline CDR1 reads SGHDT; CDR2 reads YYEEEE. Trimming removed 2 bases at V and 5 bases at J, with 25 bases between. CDR3 bases: TGTGCCAGCAGCTTCCGAATTGACAGGGAAGGAGGGGACGAGACCCAGTACTTC. Its translation: CASSFRIDREGGDETQYF.

The chain joins TRBV12-5 to TRBJ2-5, with D unclear. CDR1 LGHNT and CDR2 FRNRAP come from the germline V gene. Trimming removed 4 bases from V and 1 base from J, with 10 bases in between. This CDR3 has 14 residues. Here the CDR3 DNA reads TGTGCTAGTGGTTCCCGGTTGTCCCAAGAGACCCAGTACTTC. Its protein is CASGSRLSQETQYF.

J is TRBJ1-2 and V is TRBV29-1, with D unclear. Germline CDR1 is SQVTM and CDR2 is ANQGSEA. Trimming took off 7 bases at V and 3 bases at J, with 21 bases between the two ends. This CDR3 contains 15 residues. In nucleotides, the CDR3 is TGCAGCGCCCAATTGGGTGGCCAGCTAGACTATGGCTACACCTTC. Residues: CSAQLGGQLDYGYTF.

In its sample, this clone was seen once. V is TRBV4-1 and J is TRBJ1-2; no clear D. The CDR3 runs 15 residues. The germline CDR1 and CDR2 sequences are MGHRA and YSYEKL. V was cut by 1 base and J by 2 bases, with 11 bases left in between. CDR3 DNA sequence: TGCGCCAGCAGCCAAGGTCACAGTATGAACTATGGCTACACCTTC. Amino acid sequence: CASSQGHSMNYGYTF.

This clone showed up just once. The chain uses TRBV27 and TRBJ2-1, with D unclear. In germline, CDR1 is MNHEY, CDR2 SMNVEV (reference sequence). There are 16 residues in the CDR3. V was pared by 4 bases and J by 0 bases, with 13 bases between. DNA of the CDR3: TGTGCCAGCAGTTCCTCCTTACACTACTCCTACAATGAGCAGTTCTTC. This sequence encodes CASSSSLHYSYNEQFF.

V is TRBV29-1 and J is TRBJ1-1, with 7 bases fitting TRBD1. With 2 bases clipped from V and 2 bases from J, the junction kept 5 bases outside the gene matches. The length of the CDR3 is 14 residues. Germline lookup yields CDR1 SQVTM and CDR2 ANQGSEA. CDR3 sequence (DNA): TGCAGCGTTGAAAAGACAGGGTCTAACACTGAAGCTTTCTTT. This translates into CSVEKTGSNTEAFF.

J is TRBJ1-6 and V is TRBV5-1; D might be TRBD1 (6 bases). The germline V and J ends were trimmed by 2 bases and 5 bases, with 11 bases remaining between them. The CDR3 extends over 15 amino acids. The germline V gene has CDR1 SGHRS and CDR2 YFSETQ. This chain's CDR3 is CASSFRDTNNSPLHF. The CDR3 bases are TGCGCCAGCAGCTTCCGGGACACCAATAATTCACCCCTCCACTTT.

A few counts support this clone. The V call is TRBV7-2, the J call TRBJ1-2, with D tentatively TRBD1 (5 bases). V was clipped by 5 bases and J by 3 bases, with 19 bases between them. Germline V gives CDR1 SGHTA, CDR2 FQGNSA. The CDR3 is made up of 16 amino acids. The CDR3 here is CASSTIGTDVYYGYTF. CDR3 DNA: TGTGCCAGCAGCACCATCGGGACTGACGTTTACTATGGCTACACCTTC. The variable domain in full, with the rest retrieved from reference TRBV7-2 and TRBJ1-2, is GAGVSQSPSNKVTEKGKDVELRCDPISGHTALYWYRQSLGQGLEFLIYFQGNSAPDKSGLPSDRFSAERTGGSVSTLTIQRTQQEDSAVYLCASSTIGTDVYYGYTFGSGTRLTVV.

The chain has TRBV10-3 and TRBJ2-7, with 9 bases that match TRBD1. Germline V CDR1 and CDR2: ENHRY, SYGVKD. V shed 0 bases, J shed 4 bases, and the junction held 10 bases outside the gene matches. CDR3 length equals 17 residues. DNA of the CDR3: TGTGCCATCAGTGAGTCGACCGACAGGGGGAGTAGGTACGAGCAGTACTTC. This codes for CAISESTDRGSRYEQYF.